The 14 T cell receptor beta chains in this list originate from one sample, sequenced in a study of T cell responses to AZD1222 COVID-19 vaccine. The method was immunoSEQ multiplex PCR; TCRdb's version includes in-frame clones alone and lacks a portion of them. The table records roughly 80,000 clones, 85% to 90% of them present only once. The source material was peripheral blood, sampled on day 0 of AZD1222 vaccination. Every receptor here comes from an adult in good health.

This chain joins TRBV5-1 and TRBJ1-5, with D uncertain. CDR1 SGHRS and CDR2 YFSETQ come from the germline V gene. The CDR3 consists of 17 residues. V was pared by 0 bases and J by 0 bases, with 13 bases between. In DNA, the CDR3 is TGCGCCAGCAGCTTGGTCCCCAGCGGGTATAGCAATCAGCCCCAGCATTTT. Its protein product is CASSLVPSGYSNQPQHF.

This chain connects TRBV12-5 to TRBJ2-3, with 8 nucleotides matching TRBD2. Germline lookup yields CDR1 LGHNT and CDR2 FRNRAP. After removal of 6 bases from V and 3 bases from J, the junction contained 5 bases not matched to a gene. The length of the CDR3 is 14 residues. CDR3 nucleotide sequence: TGTGCTAGTGGGCGCGGGGGGCCTACAGATACGCAGTATTTT. It specifies CASGRGGPTDTQYF.

The chain uses TRBV14 and TRBJ1-2; 7 bases map to TRBD1. The V and J ends lost 1 base and 5 bases, in that order; junction bases with no gene match: 10. This CDR3 spans 16 amino acids. Germline values: CDR1 SGHDN, CDR2 FVKESK. CDR3 region: CASSQGQGRQGYGYTF. The CDR3 DNA follows: TGTGCCAGCAGCCAAGGACAGGGCCGTCAGGGTTATGGCTACACCTTC. The full variable domain, its missing parts supplied by reference TRBV14 and TRBJ1-2, is EAGVTQFPSHSVIEKGQTVTLRCDPISGHDNLYWYRRVMGKEIKFLLHFVKESKQDESGMPNNRFLAERTGGTYSTLKVQPAELEDSGVYFCASSQGQGRQGYGYTFGSGTRLTVV.

V is TRBV28 and J is TRBJ2-7, with a weak D call TRBD2 (5 bases). V was pared by 5 bases and J by 3 bases, with 11 bases between. CDR3 length: 13 residues. The germline V gene encodes CDR1 MDHEN and CDR2 SYDVKM. CDR3 DNA: TGTGCCAGCAGTCAGTGGAGGAACTACGAGCAGTACTTC. Protein sequence: CASSQWRNYEQYF.

The chain couples TRBV19 to TRBJ2-3; weak D call: TRBD2 (7 bases). The V and J ends lost 8 bases and 2 bases respectively, with 14 bases between them. Germline-derived CDR1 and CDR2 are LNHDA and SQIVND (reference sequence). This CDR3 region has 14 residues. The CDR3 DNA reads as TGTGCCAGTGGGTGGGGGGGGCTCACAGATACGCAGTATTTT. This gives the protein CASGWGGLTDTQYF. Filled out from reference TRBV19 and TRBJ2-3, the complete variable domain reads DGGITQSPKYLFRKEGQNVTLSCEQNLNHDAMYWYRQDPGQGLRLIYYSQIVNDFQKGDIAEGYSVSREKKESFPLTVTSAQKNPTAFYLCASGWGGLTDTQYFGPGTRLTVL.

This clone was seen only once. The chain combines TRBV7-2 with TRBJ1-3; D unclear. Deletions cut 4 bases from V and 0 bases from J, with 16 bases between. The CDR3 spans 17 residues. Germline V lookup: CDR1 SGHTA, CDR2 FQGNSA. CDR3 coding DNA: TGTGCCAGCAGCTCCCAACCGGGTGTAGGCTCTGGAAACACCATATATTTT. It translates to CASSSQPGVGSGNTIYF.

The rearrangement joins TRBV19 to TRBJ2-7; no clear D. V lost 2 bases, J lost 2 bases, and 7 bases lay in between. The germline gives CDR1 LNHDA, CDR2 SQIVND (reference sequence). The CDR3 totals 13 residues. The CDR3 nucleotides read TGTGCCAGTAGTATAAGGCCGACCTACGAGCAGTACTTC. The encoded protein is CASSIRPTYEQYF.

This chain joins TRBV3-1 (or the pseudogene TRBV3-2) and TRBJ2-1, with 12 positions matching TRBD2. CDR3 size: 15 residues. J gave up 9 bases and V 4 bases, and 7 bases lay outside the gene matches. Germline values: CDR1 LGHDT, CDR2 YNNKEL (reference sequence). The CDR3, as DNA: TGTGCCAGCAGCCCTAGCGGGGGGGATCATCGTGAGCAGTTCTTC. Protein sequence: CASSPSGGDHREQFF.

The chain combines TRBV27 with TRBJ2-3; D gene unclear. Trimming took 3 bases from V and 5 from J, leaving 15 bases between them. The CDR3 covers 15 residues. Germline V lookup: CDR1 MNHEY, CDR2 SMNVEV (reference sequence). CDR3 loop: CASSFKSGFVDTQYF. The CDR3 DNA follows: TGTGCCAGCAGTTTCAAATCCGGATTTGTAGATACGCAGTATTTT.

V and J are TRBV5-1 and TRBJ2-5; 8 bases line up with TRBD1. The CDR3 is 15 residues long. J gave up 5 bases and V 4 bases, and 10 bases lay outside the gene matches. The germline CDR1 and CDR2 sequences are SGHRS and YFSETQ. As DNA, the CDR3 is TGCGCCAGCAGCAAACAGGGGGACTTGCGGGAGACCCAGTACTTC. It is translated as CASSKQGDLRETQYF.

This chain links TRBV28 with TRBJ1-1; TRBD1 might be the D (5 bases). The CDR3 spans 13 residues. The V end lost 4 bases, the J end lost 9 bases, and 15 bases lay between the germline ends. In germline, CDR1 is MDHEN, CDR2 SYDVKM. CDR3 sequence reads: CASSSPGSRKAFF. Here the CDR3 DNA reads TGTGCCAGCAGTTCTCCAGGGTCGAGGAAAGCTTTCTTT. Looking up the rest from reference TRBV28 and TRBJ1-1 gives the full variable domain: DVKVTQSSRYLVKRTGEKVFLECVQDMDHENMFWYRQDPGLGLRLIYFSYDVKMKEKGDIPEGYSVSREKKERFSLILESASTNQTSMYLCASSSPGSRKAFFGQGTRLTVV.

The chain carries TRBV9 and TRBJ2-2; D is ambiguous. This CDR3 has 15 amino acids. Germline V lookup: CDR1 SGDLS, CDR2 YYNGEE. V was pared by 3 bases and J by 6 bases, with 15 bases between. The CDR3 nucleotides are TGTGCCAGCAGCGCCGAGGCTACTCCAGCCGGGGAGCTGTTTTTT. Translated: CASSAEATPAGELFF.

V usage is TRBV10-2 and J usage is TRBJ2-7; maybe TRBD1 (6 bases). The CDR3 length is 15 residues. Germline V gene sequence: CDR1 WSHSY, CDR2 SAAADI. Trimming pared 2 bases from V and 0 bases from J, leaving 11 bases between. CDR3 sequence reads: CASSETGPSSYEQYF. The CDR3 coding sequence is TGCGCCAGCAGTGAGACAGGGCCCAGCTCCTACGAGCAGTACTTC.

This clone appeared once. The chain is built from TRBV4-1 and TRBJ1-2; 7 bases align to TRBD1. With V trimmed by 0 bases and J by 7 bases, 5 bases remained unmatched. The CDR3 has 14 residues. Germline V CDR1 and CDR2: MGHRA, YSYEKL. The chain's CDR3 is CASSQEKGGVGYTF. The CDR3 bases are TGCGCCAGCAGCCAAGAAAAAGGGGGCGTTGGCTACACCTTC.